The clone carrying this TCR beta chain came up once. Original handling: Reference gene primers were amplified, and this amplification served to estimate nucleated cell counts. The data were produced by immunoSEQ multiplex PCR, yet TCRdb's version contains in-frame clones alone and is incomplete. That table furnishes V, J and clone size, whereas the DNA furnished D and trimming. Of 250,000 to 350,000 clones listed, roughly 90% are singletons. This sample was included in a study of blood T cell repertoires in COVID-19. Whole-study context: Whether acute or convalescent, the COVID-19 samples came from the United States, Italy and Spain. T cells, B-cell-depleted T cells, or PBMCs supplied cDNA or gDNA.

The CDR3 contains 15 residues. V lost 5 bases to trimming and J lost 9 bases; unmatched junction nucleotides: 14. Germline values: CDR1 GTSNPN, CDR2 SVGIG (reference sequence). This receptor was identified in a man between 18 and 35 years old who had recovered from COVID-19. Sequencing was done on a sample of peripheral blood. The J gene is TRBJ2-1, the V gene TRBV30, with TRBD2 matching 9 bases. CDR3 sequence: CAWVASLAGVGEQFF. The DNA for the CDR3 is TGTGCCTGGGTGGCCAGTTTAGCGGGAGTGGGTGAGCAGTTCTTC.